Listed below are T cell receptor beta chains from one sample, sequenced in a study of early T cells in non-severe SARS-CoV-2 infection. TCRdb analysed the 5' RACE reads with MiXCR anew, one entry per CDR3 protein. The sample consists of approximately 70,000 distinct CDR3 sequences, over 9.5% of them appearing once. The specimen comprised whole blood, sampled at baseline. All receptors derive from an adult who was a healthcare worker with PCR-confirmed SARS-CoV-2 infection or an uninfected control (not recorded which). The CDR3 runs from the conserved cysteine through the conserved F or W. Fields, in order: V gene, J gene, CDR3 length, clone size, D gene, CDR3 DNA, CDR3 protein. The D gene is left open where the match is weak. The size field is filled for only some rows; it gives once, few, many or a size class.

>TRBV7-2|TRBJ2-2|17|NA|NA
TGTGCCAGCAGCTTCGGGTTCGCCGCGTCGAGCACCGGGGAGCTGTTTTTT
CASSFGFAASSTGELFF
>TRBV5-4|TRBJ2-5|13|NA|NA
TGTGCCAGCAGCTTGGGTAACCAAGAGACCCAGTACTTC
CASSLGNQETQYF
>TRBV12-3/TRBV12-4|TRBJ2-1|15|NA|TRBD2
TGTGCCAGCAGGTCCCCGGGACTAGCGGGGAATGAGCAGTTCTTC
CASRSPGLAGNEQFF
>TRBV11-2|TRBJ1-1|14|many|TRBD1
TGTGCCAGCAGCGGTACAGGGGCGAACACTGAAGCTTTCTTT
CASSGTGANTEAFF
>TRBV12-3/TRBV12-4|TRBJ1-2|14|NA|TRBD1
TGTACCAGCAGGCCGACAGGGAGAAACTATGGCTACACCTTC
CTSRPTGRNYGYTF
>TRBV5-1|TRBJ2-7|14|many|TRBD1
TGCGCCAGCAGTATACAGGGGAACGACTACGAGCAGTACTTC
CASSIQGNDYEQYF
>TRBV3-1|TRBJ1-1|13|few|NA
TGTGCCAGCAGCCAAGAACGACAAGGGGAAGCTTTCTTT
CASSQERQGEAFF
>TRBV7-2|TRBJ2-7|13|NA|NA
TGTGCCAGCAGCTTAGACTTCTCCTACGAGCAGTACTTC
CASSLDFSYEQYF
>TRBV6-1|TRBJ2-1|16|many|NA
TGTGCCAGCAGTGAAGGGTCCCGGTTTGGGCTCGATGAGCAGTTCTTC
CASSEGSRFGLDEQFF
>TRBV27|TRBJ2-7|15|NA|NA
TGTGCCAGCAGTTTAAAAGGGGAGACAGCCTACGAGCAGTACTTC
CASSLKGETAYEQYF
>TRBV14|TRBJ2-7|14|NA|NA
TGTGCCAGCAGTCGGGACGGAAGCTCCTACGAGCGGTACTTC
CASSRDGSSYERYF
>TRBV18|TRBJ2-6|17|few|NA
TGTGCCAGCTCACCTCGGACGGCGAACTCTGGGGCCAACGTCCTGACTTTC
CASSPRTANSGANVLTF
>TRBV20-1|TRBJ2-1|12|NA|NA
TGCAGTGCTCCGGACTTCTACAATGAGCAGTTCTTC
CSAPDFYNEQFF
>TRBV4-3|TRBJ2-2|13|few|NA
TGCGCCAGCAGCCAAGAGAGGATCGGGGAGCTGTTTTTT
CASSQERIGELFF
>TRBV7-9|TRBJ1-5|12|few|NA
TGTGCCAGCAGCTTAGTTGGCAGGGCCCAGCATTTT
CASSLVGRAQHF
>TRBV5-1|TRBJ2-5|14|many|NA
TGCGCCAGCAGCCCGACTGCTGGCACGGAGACCCAGTACTTC
CASSPTAGTETQYF
>TRBV24-1|TRBJ1-6|15|NA|NA
TGTGCCACCAGTGAACGGACAGCCCATAATTCACCCCTCCACTTT
CATSERTAHNSPLHF
>TRBV2|TRBJ2-6|12|NA|NA
TGTGCCAGCAGTGAAGGGGCCAACGTCCTGACTTTC
CASSEGANVLTF
>TRBV7-6|TRBJ1-5|13|few|NA
TGTGCCAGCAGCTTACAGAACAATCAGCCCCAGCATTTT
CASSLQNNQPQHF
>TRBV3-2|TRBJ2-2|20|NA|NA
TGTGCCAGCAGCCAAGATCGACGACTGCCGGTCTGCCGAAACACCGGGGAGCTGTTTTTT
CASSQDRRLPVCRNTGELFF
>TRBV5-8|TRBJ2-4|18|few|NA
TGTGCCAGCAGCTTGGGTTCCTACAGGGTCCTGGTGGGAAACATTCAGTACTTC
CASSLGSYRVLVGNIQYF
>TRBV19|TRBJ2-7|16|NA|NA
TGTGCCAGTAGTATAATGCCCGGGACGTCGTCCTACGAGCAGTACTTC
CASSIMPGTSSYEQYF
>TRBV6-5|TRBJ2-6|15|many|NA
TGTGCCAGCAGCAAAGACGGGCCTCGGGCCAACGTCCTGACTTTC
CASSKDGPRANVLTF
>TRBV5-4|TRBJ1-2|15|NA|TRBD1
TGTGCCAGCAGCTCCTCCGGGACAGGGGTCTATGGCTACACCTTC
CASSSSGTGVYGYTF
>TRBV20-1|TRBJ2-3|11|few|NA
TGCAGTGCAGGACAGTTAGATACGCAGTATTTT
CSAGQLDTQYF
>TRBV6-5|TRBJ2-2|14|NA|NA
TGTGCCAGCAGTTGGTTCAGACACACCGGGGAGCTGTTTTTT
CASSWFRHTGELFF
>TRBV7-9|TRBJ2-7|16|NA|TRBD2
TGTGCCAGCAGCCACGGACTAGCGGGGGGCTCCCTCGGGCAGTACTTC
CASSHGLAGGSLGQYF
>TRBV9|TRBJ2-3|14|NA|NA
TGTGCCAGCAGCGTAATGGAACCCACAGATACGCAGTATTTT
CASSVMEPTDTQYF
>TRBV4-2|TRBJ2-3|14|NA|TRBD2
TGTGCCAGCAGCCGACTAGCGGGGACAGATACGCAGTATTTT
CASSRLAGTDTQYF
>TRBV9|TRBJ2-2|17|many|TRBD1
TGTGCCAGCAGCGTCTTACCGACAGGGTTGGACACCGGGGAGCTGTTTTTT
CASSVLPTGLDTGELFF
>TRBV30|TRBJ2-3|13|NA|NA
TGTGCCTGGAGTGTAGGGTACACAGATACGCAGTATTTT
CAWSVGYTDTQYF
>TRBV21-1|TRBJ1-2|13|many|NA
TGTGCCAGCAGATACCAGGGTAACTATGGCTACACCTTC
CASRYQGNYGYTF
>TRBV2|TRBJ1-3|15|NA|NA
TGTGCCAGCAGGGACGACTCCGCGGGGGGAAACACCATATATTTT
CASRDDSAGGNTIYF
>TRBV6-1|TRBJ1-3|16|few|NA
TGTGCCAGCAGTCTTTCGACCGGCCACTCTGGAAACACCATATATTTT
CASSLSTGHSGNTIYF
>TRBV3-1|TRBJ2-7|16|few|TRBD1
TGTGCCAGCAGCCAAGAGACAGGGACAGGGTCATACGAGCAGTACTTC
CASSQETGTGSYEQYF
>TRBV12-3/TRBV12-4|TRBJ2-1|16|many|TRBD1
TGTGCCAGCAGTTTACCCCCGGGACAGGGGGTTGGTGAGCAGTTCTTC
CASSLPPGQGVGEQFF
>TRBV19|TRBJ2-7|14|NA|NA
TGTGCCAGTAGTATTAGGCTTACACGCTACGAGCAGTACTTC
CASSIRLTRYEQYF
>TRBV6-6|TRBJ1-5|13|NA|NA
TGTGCCAGCAGTTCTCAGATGTTGCAGCCCCAGCATTTT
CASSSQMLQPQHF
>TRBV6-4|TRBJ2-7|14|NA|TRBD1
TGTGCCAGCAGTGACCGGGACAGTTATTACGAGCAGTACTTC
CASSDRDSYYEQYF
>TRBV12-3/TRBV12-4|TRBJ1-3|17|NA|TRBD1
TGTGCCAGCAGTTTAGTGTGGGACAGGGGCTCTGGAAACACCATATATTTT
CASSLVWDRGSGNTIYF
>TRBV7-2|TRBJ2-5|14|few|NA
TGTGCCAGCAGCCGGGGGCGGGAACAAGAGACCCAGTACTTC
CASSRGREQETQYF
>TRBV27|TRBJ1-2|13|few|NA
TGTGCCAGCAGTCCAGGACCCCTTAAAGGTTACACCTTC
CASSPGPLKGYTF
>TRBV7-2|TRBJ1-1|13|many|NA
TGTGCCAGCAGCTTAAACCAGGGCACTGAAGCTTTCTTT
CASSLNQGTEAFF
>TRBV20-1|TRBJ2-5|16|NA|TRBD2
TGCAGTGCCGTGGAGCGGGGGGGGAGGACAATAGAGACCCAGTACTTC
CSAVERGGRTIETQYF
>TRBV14|TRBJ2-2|14|few|NA
TGTGCCAGCAGCCAAGCAACAGCCACCGGGGAGCTGTTTTTT
CASSQATATGELFF
>TRBV20-1|TRBJ2-7|12|many|NA
TGCAGTGCTAGTGTACAGTCCTACGAGCAGTACTTC
CSASVQSYEQYF
>TRBV2|TRBJ2-7|12|many|NA
TGTGCCAGCAGTGAAAACCGGGGAGAGCAGTACTTC
CASSENRGEQYF
>TRBV6-1|TRBJ1-2|13|NA|NA
TGTGCCAGCAGTGAAGCGCTATGGGGTGGCTACACCTTC
CASSEALWGGYTF
>TRBV29-1|TRBJ2-1|14|many|TRBD2
TGCAGCGTTACCAGCGGGGGGGTTCAGAATGAGCAGTTCTTC
CSVTSGGVQNEQFF
>TRBV30|TRBJ1-4|12|few|NA
TGTGCCTGGAGTCTGGGGACTGAAAAACTGTTTTTT
CAWSLGTEKLFF